This is a list of T cell receptor beta chains from one sample in a study of blood T cell repertoires in COVID-19. Repertoires were generated with immunoSEQ multiplex PCR, while TCRdb's copy carries only in-frame clones and drops some. The data hold some 120,000 clones, with over 65% observed a single time. Source material: peripheral blood. These receptors came from a man aged 25-45 years with acute or convalescent COVID-19. Both conserved end residues are part of each CDR3. The D gene is left open where the match is weak. Clone size is given for some rows only: seen once, a few or many times, or a class if the clone is expanded.

clone_size: NA; d_call: NA; v_call: TRBV3-1/TRBV3-2; j_call: TRBJ1-2; cdr3_nt: TGTGCCAGCAGCCCCGATCGTCAGAACTATGGCTACACCTTC; cdr3_aa: CASSPDRQNYGYTF
clone_size: once; d_call: TRBD2; v_call: TRBV30; j_call: TRBJ2-1; cdr3_nt: TGTGCCTGGAGTACGACTAGCGGGAAGGTCCCATCGTTCTTC; cdr3_aa: CAWSTTSGKVPSFF
clone_size: NA; d_call: TRBD2; v_call: TRBV4-3; j_call: TRBJ2-7; cdr3_nt: TGCGCCAGCAGCCCGGGACTAGCGGGGGCAACCTACGAGCAGTACTTC; cdr3_aa: CASSPGLAGATYEQYF
clone_size: NA; d_call: TRBD1; v_call: TRBV30; j_call: TRBJ1-1; cdr3_nt: TGTGCCTGGAACGGGGACAGGGAAGCTTTCTTT; cdr3_aa: CAWNGDREAFF
clone_size: NA; d_call: TRBD1; v_call: TRBV5-6; j_call: TRBJ1-6; cdr3_nt: TGTGCCAGCACCCGGACAGGGACGGATTCACCCCTCCACTTT; cdr3_aa: CASTRTGTDSPLHF
clone_size: NA; d_call: NA; v_call: TRBV19; j_call: TRBJ2-2; cdr3_nt: TGTGCCAGTAGTGGCCACAGCCCCCGGAGGCCCGGGGAGCTGTTTTTT; cdr3_aa: CASSGHSPRRPGELFF
clone_size: NA; d_call: TRBD1; v_call: TRBV19; j_call: TRBJ2-1; cdr3_nt: TGTGCCAGTAGTACCGCGGGACAGGGGGTAATTAGTTCCTACAATGAGCAGTTCTTC; cdr3_aa: CASSTAGQGVISSYNEQFF
clone_size: few; d_call: TRBD1; v_call: TRBV19; j_call: TRBJ1-5; cdr3_nt: TGTGCCAGTAGTAGCCGACAGGGGGCTGGCAATCAGCCCCAGCATTTT; cdr3_aa: CASSSRQGAGNQPQHF
clone_size: NA; d_call: NA; v_call: TRBV4-2; j_call: TRBJ2-3; cdr3_nt: TGTGCCAGCAGCCAAGATGGCCAGCAGGCGCAGTATTTT; cdr3_aa: CASSQDGQQAQYF
clone_size: NA; d_call: NA; v_call: TRBV7-9; j_call: TRBJ2-2; cdr3_nt: TGTGCCAGCAGCCCAACTTACACCGGGGAGCTGTTTTTT; cdr3_aa: CASSPTYTGELFF
clone_size: NA; d_call: NA; v_call: TRBV29-1; j_call: TRBJ1-2; cdr3_nt: TGCAGCGGGGGTGCCAGAAAATATGGCTACACCTTC; cdr3_aa: CSGGARKYGYTF
clone_size: NA; d_call: NA; v_call: TRBV6-1; j_call: TRBJ1-1; cdr3_nt: TGTGCCAGCAGTAAAGACGCGGGGGGAAGGTTCACTGAAGCTTTCTTT; cdr3_aa: CASSKDAGGRFTEAFF
clone_size: NA; d_call: TRBD1; v_call: TRBV18; j_call: TRBJ1-5; cdr3_nt: TGTGCCAGCTCACCGGGACAGGGGACTAATCAGCCCCAGCATTTT; cdr3_aa: CASSPGQGTNQPQHF
clone_size: NA; d_call: NA; v_call: TRBV13; j_call: TRBJ1-1; cdr3_nt: TGTGCCAGCAGCGCAGGAAGTACTGAAGCTTTCTTT; cdr3_aa: CASSAGSTEAFF
clone_size: NA; d_call: NA; v_call: TRBV29-1; j_call: TRBJ2-3; cdr3_nt: TGCAGCGTTCGTCTAGCGTCGCGCACAGATACGCAGTATTTT; cdr3_aa: CSVRLASRTDTQYF
clone_size: NA; d_call: NA; v_call: TRBV4-1; j_call: TRBJ1-1; cdr3_nt: TGCGCCAGCAGCCAAGCTTACAGGGCCGAAGCTTTCTTT; cdr3_aa: CASSQAYRAEAFF
clone_size: NA; d_call: NA; v_call: TRBV14; j_call: TRBJ1-3; cdr3_nt: TGTGCCAGCAGCCAAGATACATCAGGAAACACCATATATTTT; cdr3_aa: CASSQDTSGNTIYF
clone_size: NA; d_call: NA; v_call: TRBV30; j_call: TRBJ1-6; cdr3_nt: TGTGCCTGCCCCGGCCTTGGGCATTCACCCCTCCACTTT; cdr3_aa: CACPGLGHSPLHF
clone_size: NA; d_call: NA; v_call: TRBV6-6; j_call: TRBJ2-3; cdr3_nt: TGTGCCAGCAGGGGGGACTTCACAGATACGCAGTATTTT; cdr3_aa: CASRGDFTDTQYF
clone_size: NA; d_call: NA; v_call: TRBV7-3; j_call: TRBJ1-1; cdr3_nt: TGTGCCAGCAGCTTAACCGGGGTCACTGAAGCTTTCTTT; cdr3_aa: CASSLTGVTEAFF
clone_size: NA; d_call: NA; v_call: TRBV3-1/TRBV3-2; j_call: TRBJ2-3; cdr3_nt: TGTGCCAGCAGCCAAATATTGACAGATACGCAGTATTTT; cdr3_aa: CASSQILTDTQYF
clone_size: NA; d_call: TRBD1; v_call: TRBV6-5; j_call: TRBJ2-4; cdr3_nt: TGTGCCAGCAGTTACTCGCCAGGGGGTGACATTCAGTACTTC; cdr3_aa: CASSYSPGGDIQYF
clone_size: NA; d_call: NA; v_call: TRBV12-3/TRBV12-4; j_call: TRBJ1-2; cdr3_nt: TGTGCCAGCAGGCAAACAGAGTATGGCTACACCTTC; cdr3_aa: CASRQTEYGYTF
clone_size: NA; d_call: NA; v_call: TRBV2; j_call: TRBJ2-2; cdr3_nt: TGTGCCAGCCTAAACCAGGGGGGAAGGAACACCGGGGAGCTGTTTTTT; cdr3_aa: CASLNQGGRNTGELFF
clone_size: NA; d_call: TRBD1; v_call: TRBV11-1; j_call: TRBJ2-1; cdr3_nt: TGTGCCAGCAGCCCCGGACAGGCCAACTACAATGAGCAGTTCTTC; cdr3_aa: CASSPGQANYNEQFF
clone_size: NA; d_call: NA; v_call: TRBV24-1; j_call: TRBJ2-1; cdr3_nt: TGTGCCACCAGTGATTTGGGGAGGGAGCAGTTCTTC; cdr3_aa: CATSDLGREQFF
clone_size: NA; d_call: NA; v_call: TRBV7-8; j_call: TRBJ2-2; cdr3_nt: TGTGCCAGCAGCTTAGGGACAGCCGGAACCGGGGAGCTGTTTTTT; cdr3_aa: CASSLGTAGTGELFF
clone_size: NA; d_call: TRBD1; v_call: TRBV18; j_call: TRBJ1-2; cdr3_nt: TGTGCCAGCTCACCCAGGGGGGACTATGGCTACACCTTC; cdr3_aa: CASSPRGDYGYTF
clone_size: NA; d_call: TRBD2; v_call: TRBV19; j_call: TRBJ2-5; cdr3_nt: TGTGCCAGTAGCCGAGGACTAGCGGGGGCCGGGGAGACCCAGTACTTC; cdr3_aa: CASSRGLAGAGETQYF
clone_size: NA; d_call: NA; v_call: TRBV25-1; j_call: TRBJ2-7; cdr3_nt: TGTGCCAGCAGTGAATCCCCCGCGTGGGAGCAGTACTTC; cdr3_aa: CASSESPAWEQYF
clone_size: NA; d_call: NA; v_call: TRBV27; j_call: TRBJ2-4; cdr3_nt: TGTGCCACCTCGCCGACAGACGAAAACATTCAGTACTTC; cdr3_aa: CATSPTDENIQYF
clone_size: NA; d_call: NA; v_call: TRBV30; j_call: TRBJ2-3; cdr3_nt: TGTGCCTGGAGTGTCTGGAGGACTAGCACAGATACGCAGTATTTT; cdr3_aa: CAWSVWRTSTDTQYF
clone_size: NA; d_call: NA; v_call: TRBV12-3/TRBV12-4; j_call: TRBJ1-1; cdr3_nt: TGTGCCAGCAGTTTTCAGGGGCCCACTGAAGCTTTCTTT; cdr3_aa: CASSFQGPTEAFF
clone_size: NA; d_call: TRBD1; v_call: TRBV5-1; j_call: TRBJ1-1; cdr3_nt: TGCGCCAGCAGAATAAGACAGGGGCGTGAAGCTTTCTTT; cdr3_aa: CASRIRQGREAFF
clone_size: NA; d_call: NA; v_call: TRBV5-1; j_call: TRBJ2-1; cdr3_nt: TGCGCCAGCAGCCCCCCCACTAGTCAGGGGAATGAGCAGTTCTTC; cdr3_aa: CASSPPTSQGNEQFF
clone_size: NA; d_call: TRBD1; v_call: TRBV6-5; j_call: TRBJ1-5; cdr3_nt: TGTGCCAGCAGTAGACAGGGGGCGGATCAGCCCCAGCATTTT; cdr3_aa: CASSRQGADQPQHF
clone_size: NA; d_call: NA; v_call: TRBV29-1; j_call: TRBJ2-7; cdr3_nt: TGCAGCGTTGATAGTCCGGTCGGGAGAAAAAACGAGCAGTACTTC; cdr3_aa: CSVDSPVGRKNEQYF
clone_size: NA; d_call: NA; v_call: TRBV6-1; j_call: TRBJ1-2; cdr3_nt: TGTGCCAGCAGTGAAGTGGAGGGGTTGCGGTATGGCTACACCTTC; cdr3_aa: CASSEVEGLRYGYTF
clone_size: NA; d_call: TRBD1; v_call: TRBV9; j_call: TRBJ2-1; cdr3_nt: TGTGCCAGCAGCACTTCCGGGACAGGGGTACTCGATGAGCAGTTCTTC; cdr3_aa: CASSTSGTGVLDEQFF
clone_size: once; d_call: TRBD1; v_call: TRBV6-2/TRBV6-3; j_call: TRBJ2-1; cdr3_nt: TGTGCCAGCAGTACCCTACAGGGGTCCACCACCTACAATGAGCAGTTCTTC; cdr3_aa: CASSTLQGSTTYNEQFF
clone_size: NA; d_call: NA; v_call: TRBV30; j_call: TRBJ1-5; cdr3_nt: TGTGCCTGGAGGGTTTCGGGCGGAGGGGACGGTCAGCCCCAGCATTTT; cdr3_aa: CAWRVSGGGDGQPQHF